The TCR beta chain under discussion was sequenced for a study of T cell responses to AZD1222 COVID-19 vaccine (dated by TCRdb to about 2021). Regarding the research as a whole: TCR sequencing covered over 230 trial participants: roughly 200 given two doses of AZD1222 and some 25 given two doses of MenACWY control vaccine. Trial participants were enrolled by age into subgroups of 18-55, 56-69 and 70-plus years, and approximately 150, 30 and 60 TCR-sequenced participants, respectively, were included in these subgroups.

Explained via the paper, the time point label denotes: about 28 days (+/-7) after the second vaccine dose. AZD1222 recipients given second doses at about 4 weeks or at about 12 weeks were pooled, since spike-specific TCR depth and breadth were not found to differ between the two schedules. Vaccinee samples were obtained from the UK trials COV001 and COV002, which included a single-blind randomized controlled phase 2/3 trial of AZD1222 (ChAdOx1 nCoV-19) in healthy adults. For TCRbeta chain sequencing, PBMC samples were collected from trial participants at day 0 and at day 28 after the second dose. Concerning this clone: No cognate antigen has been identified for it. It has no much larger one-base neighbor in the sample; base qualities were not kept.

Beyond this particular receptor, the publication reports: Because no day 14 peak-response samples were available, repertoires were characterized only after the peak T cell response. Conclusions about previously exposed vaccinees are limited, since just five to seven AZD1222 recipients were seropositive for SARS-CoV-2 at baseline. In the small 56-69-year group, the increase in depth fell short of significance, most likely because of low power. Participants were mostly white British and included more females than males, and it was suggested by the authors that clonal diversity may have been underestimated. Reportedly, almost half of the unique spike-specific TCRs recognized epitopes lying outside the regions that are mutated in the B.1.351 and B.1.1.7 variants. After two AZD1222 doses, both the breadth and the depth of spike-specific TCRs were significantly higher than at day 0 and than in MenACWY recipients. CD4 TCRs associated with the vaccine covered the entire spike protein, and the dominant responses were in regions 160-218 and 743-854.

The CDR3 regions of human TCRbeta chains were analyzed by immunosequencing. In the source study's methods: TCRs in the repertoires were matched against a reference library of SARS-CoV-2-specific TCRs that had been generated with the MIRA antigen-specificity platform. Breadth was defined as the fraction of unique TCRs that were SARS-CoV-2-associated, and depth was defined as the fraction of total T cells that were SARS-CoV-2-associated. Using the MIRA data, each spike-specific TCR was mapped to the spike region that the TCR reacts to and placed in a CD4 or CD8 class. Log10-transformed breadth and depth values were compared by one-way ANOVA with Sidak's multiple comparisons tests. In TCRdb, the immuneACCESS table is reduced to in-frame sequences with V and J assigned. These tables do not hold every clone; where another copy was compared, an unresolved V gene accounts for under half, and the others remain unexplained. The V and J calls and clone size are taken from that table; D and trimming were inferred from the DNA. The sample table lists some 160,000 clones, 70% to 90% of them with a count of one. Less than 1.3% of the sample belongs to the ten largest clones.

Taken from the germline V gene, the CDR1 and CDR2 loops are SGHAT and FQNNGV. Measured from the cysteine to the phenylalanine, the CDR3 is 17 residues long. Only the CDR3 DNA is retained, 51 bases long and in frame from the first base. Trimmed from V: 4 bases; trimmed from J: 2 bases; junction bases lacking a gene match: 14. Sequencing used peripheral blood, obtained 28 days after the second AZD1222 dose. The receptor was isolated from an adult who received the AZD1222 COVID-19 vaccine. The sequence links TRBV11-2 to TRBJ2-7, and 7 junctional nucleotides match TRBD2. The CDR3 protein sequence reads: CASSSSGGIGGTYEQYF. The DNA reads as follows: TGTGCCAGCAGCTCATCCGGGGGGATCGGGGGGACCTACGAGCAGTACTTC. Joined to the reference TRBV11-2 and TRBJ2-7 proteins, this CDR3 gives the full variable domain: EAGVAQSPRYKIIEKRQSVAFWCNPISGHATLYWYQQILGQGPKLLIQFQNNGVVDDSQLPKDRFSAERLKGVDSTLKIQPAKLEDSAVYLCASSSSGGIGGTYEQYFGPGTRLTVT.